This T cell receptor (beta chain) was identified during a study of CD8+CD57+ T cells in acquired aplastic anemia (dated 2018 in TCRdb). General notes on the study: DNA extracted from sorted CD4+ and CD8+ cells had a mean of around 3.3 ug, with a range of roughly 0.19 to 27.4 ug. A CD8+CD57+ expansion meant a frequency higher than the mean frequency seen in healthy subjects. The investigation overall reported the following: No significant difference in CD8+ Simpson's diversity was found between patients and healthy controls (P=0.060). About 29 CD8+ CDR3 sequences were found to be shared between patients and controls, but these sequences appeared to be highly expressed in patients and within the immunodominant clones of the patients.

TCR beta VDJ combination and CDR3 sequence profiling used genomic DNA as the template. An Illumina HiSeq 2000 was the platform used for TCR repertoire sequencing. In the paper's pipeline: TRBV/TRBJ rearrangement plots, CDR3 size and DJ length profiles, and Simpson's diversity index were used to assess repertoires. The most abundant DNA sequence in the deep sequencing data was defined as the immunodominant clone. CDR3 amino acid sequences were checked for sharing across subjects and were also compared against the VDJdb database and published repertoires. TCRdb reanalyzed the raw reads on its own, using fastp at Q25 for trimming and MiXCR for clone calling, and kept in-frame beta chains. Identical CDR3 protein sequences are pooled into one entry, listed with their most common genes and DNA. These V and J calls rely on TCRdb rather than the paper's analysis. The sample records about 40,000 distinct CDR3 sequences, 63% of which are singletons. Of the sample, roughly 60% falls within the top ten clones.

Comments on this clonotype: Its antigen remains undetermined. The sample holds no much larger clone one base away, and base qualities are not on file.

Expansion of CD8+CD57+ cells had been shown by flow cytometry in the patients chosen for sequencing. All patients had severe acquired aplastic anemia diagnosed by International Study of Aplastic Anemia and Agranulocytosis and Camitta criteria. Patients had received no therapy at the time of blood sampling. TCR repertoires of sorted CD4+ and CD8+ blood T cells from severe aplastic anemia patients and healthy subjects were deep-sequenced in the study. Patients were enrolled in the USA under clinicaltrials.gov protocols 00001620, 01623167, 00001397, 00071045, 00081523 and 00961064. Ficoll-Paque density gradient centrifugation was used to isolate peripheral blood mononuclear cells. Before DNA extraction, CD4+ and CD8+ T cells were sorted with FACS or magnetic beads. The TCR originated in a human donor with aplastic anemia. Material: sorted CD4+, CD8+, or CD8+CD57+ T cells (not recorded which) from PBMCs.

The CDR3 amino acid sequence is: CSARGHTGTSNQPQHF. In nucleotides, the sequence is TGCAGTGCTAGAGGCCACACCGGGACCTCCAATCAGCCCCAGCATTTT. The chain employs TRBV20-1 and TRBJ1-5; possibly the D gene is TRBD1, per 5 matching bases. Cut back by 1 base and 3 bases, the V and J ends lie 16 bases apart. There are 16 amino acids in the CDR3, from cysteine to phenylalanine inclusive. The DNA shown is the 48-base CDR3, in frame from base 1. CDR1 and CDR2 (DFQATT, SNEGSKA) derive from the germline V gene (reference sequence).